The next 18 T cell receptor beta chains were all read from a single sample in a study of T cells in Graves' hyperthyroidism and ophthalmopathy (dated by TCRdb to between 2019 and 2020). Library preparation employed multiplex PCR. The run used an Illumina HiSeq 2000. Amplification of TCR beta CDR3 regions was carried out from RNA transcripts. For the first round of RT-PCR on the TCR CDR3, the HTBI primer set was used together with the Qiagen OneStep RT-PCR kit. Through fastp at Q25 and MiXCR, TCRdb rebuilt clones from the public reads, retaining in-frame beta chains. Under each unique CDR3 protein, matching rows form one entry showing the most common genes and DNA. Within this sample are about 250,000 distinct CDR3 sequences, with nearly 15% of them counted one time only. Around 30% of the sample is held by the ten biggest clonotypes. The sequencing sample was made of blood. Every receptor here comes from a woman between 45 and 60 years old with Graves' hyperthyroidism that later progressed to Graves' ophthalmopathy.

The V and J genes are TRBV10-3 and TRBJ2-2, with 7 positions matching TRBD2. The germline V gene encodes CDR1 ENHRY and CDR2 SYGVKD. CDR3 length: 14 residues. Unmatched junction bases numbered 12, after V lost 10 bases and J lost 7 bases. The chain's CDR3 is CATNLAEGGGELFF. The CDR3 DNA reads as TGTGCCACCAACCTAGCGGAGGGTGGCGGGGAGCTGTTTTTT.

This clonotype was recorded many times. The chain couples TRBV6-6 to TRBJ1-2; 12 bases are a match to TRBD1. The CDR3 extends over 17 amino acids. Germline V gene lookup returns CDR1 MNHNY and CDR2 SVGAGI (reference sequence). V lost 2 bases to trimming and J lost 5 bases; unmatched junction nucleotides: 9. The CDR3 sequence: CASSYPRDRGQGYGYTF. The CDR3 DNA is TGTGCCAGCAGTTACCCCCGGGACAGGGGGCAGGGGTATGGCTACACCTTC.

This clonotype was found many times. The chain combines TRBV28 with TRBJ1-4, with 9 bases fitting TRBD1. The CDR3 length is 15 residues. The germline CDR1 and CDR2 sequences are MDHEN and SYDVKM. V gave up 2 bases and J gave up 8 bases; unmatched junction bases: 6. This chain's CDR3 is CASSLPGQGEEKLFF. The CDR3 nucleotides are TGTGCCAGCAGTTTACCGGGACAGGGAGAAGAAAAACTGTTTTTT.

Ten or more counts support this clonotype. The rearrangement joins TRBV11-3 to TRBJ2-1; D is possibly TRBD2 (6 bases). Germline CDR1 is SGHNT and CDR2 is YENEEA. CDR3 length: 16 residues. With 2 bases removed from V and 4 bases from J, the gap between germline ends came to 15 bases. CDR3 nucleotide sequence: TGTGCCAGCAGCTTATTCGCGGGGTCGGGTTACAATGAGCAGTTCTTC. Translation: CASSLFAGSGYNEQFF.

This clonotype was detected ten times or more. The chain recombines TRBV12-3 or TRBV12-4 with TRBJ2-3, with D possibly TRBD2 on 6 matching bases. V was pared by 5 bases and J by 0 bases, with 18 bases between. This CDR3 comprises 17 residues. CDR3 amino acids: CASSHAWRGVSTDTQYF. CDR3 DNA sequence: TGTGCCAGCAGTCATGCATGGCGGGGTGTTAGCACAGATACGCAGTATTTT.

At least ten counts were recorded for this clonotype. The chain joins TRBV28 to TRBJ2-5, with D perhaps matching TRBD2 (6 bases). The CDR3 consists of 16 residues. Germline loops: CDR1 MDHEN, CDR2 SYDVKM. V gave up 6 bases and J gave up 4 bases, with 21 bases separating them. CDR3 sequence: CASRNPLGGRGETQYF. CDR3 bases: TGTGCCAGCAGAAACCCCCTTGGAGGGCGGGGAGAGACCCAGTACTTC.

This clonotype was seen at least ten times. This chain uses TRBV20-1 with TRBJ2-7; D gene unclear. V dropped 2 bases and J dropped 4 bases, with 0 bases sitting between them. Germline V gene lookup returns CDR1 DFQATT and CDR2 SNEGSKA (reference sequence). This CDR3 is 9 amino acids long. The CDR3 DNA reads TGCAGTGCTAGATACGAGCAGTACTTC. Translated, it gives CSARYEQYF.

This clonotype was counted many times. This chain connects TRBV6-1 to TRBJ1-5; no clear D. This CDR3 has 11 amino acids. The V and J ends lost 9 bases and 7 bases respectively, with 10 bases between them. Per the germline V gene, CDR1 is MNHNS and CDR2 is SASEGT. In nucleotides, the CDR3 is TGTGCCAGTGACCTGAAACAGCCCCAGCATTTT. Protein product: CASDLKQPQHF.

This clonotype was observed many times. The rearrangement links TRBV20-1 to TRBJ2-1, with D perhaps being TRBD1 or TRBD2 (5 bases each). The CDR3 has 16 amino acids. V was shortened by 0 bases and J by 9 bases, with 21 bases between the two germline ends. CDR1 and CDR2 (germline): DFQATT, SNEGSKA (reference sequence). The CDR3 loop reads CSARDPRTGGVPEQFF. DNA for the CDR3: TGCAGTGCTAGAGATCCTCGGACTGGGGGAGTTCCTGAGCAGTTCTTC.

This clonotype was observed at least ten times. The chain joins TRBV28 to TRBJ2-3, with D possibly matching TRBD1 (6 bases). V lost 5 bases and J 0 bases, leaving 12 bases between the germline ends. The CDR3 runs 15 residues. Germline V gene sequence: CDR1 MDHEN, CDR2 SYDVKM. The chain's CDR3 is CASSIRGQSTDTQYF. CDR3 coding DNA: TGTGCCAGCAGTATTCGGGGACAAAGCACAGATACGCAGTATTTT. Together with reference TRBV28 and TRBJ2-3, the CDR3 gives the full variable domain: DVKVTQSSRYLVKRTGEKVFLECVQDMDHENMFWYRQDPGLGLRLIYFSYDVKMKEKGDIPEGYSVSREKKERFSLILESASTNQTSMYLCASSIRGQSTDTQYFGPGTRLTVL.

At least ten counts were recorded for this clonotype. This chain uses TRBV6-1 with TRBJ1-5; the match to TRBD1 covers 8 bases. There are 16 residues in the CDR3. J lost 2 bases, V lost 6 bases, and 9 bases had no gene match. The germline CDR1 and CDR2 sequences are MNHNS and SASEGT. CDR3 in amino acids: CASREDRANGNQPQHF. CDR3 bases: TGTGCCAGCAGAGAGGACAGGGCGAACGGCAATCAGCCCCAGCATTTT.

V is TRBV19 and J is TRBJ2-1; D is unclear. CDR3 length equals 12 residues. Germline V gene lookup returns CDR1 LNHDA and CDR2 SQIVND (reference sequence). Trimming cost V 9 bases and J 4 bases, with 10 bases left between them. The CDR3 is CASGEIYNEQFF. CDR3 nucleotides: TGTGCCAGCGGAGAAATTTACAATGAGCAGTTCTTC.

The table lists this clonotype with many counts. The V gene is TRBV5-1, the J gene TRBJ2-1; D perhaps matches TRBD2 (6 bases). Trimming left V 0 bases short and J 4 bases short, with 8 bases between. Germline V CDR1 and CDR2: SGHRS, YFSETQ. There are 14 residues in the CDR3. The CDR3 DNA reads TGCGCCAGCAGCTTGGGAAGCGGGTACAATGAGCAGTTCTTC. This translates into CASSLGSGYNEQFF.

This clonotype appeared many times. This sequence joins TRBV5-8 and TRBJ1-2; a weak D match, TRBD1 (5 bases). V dropped 3 bases and J dropped 5 bases, with 11 bases sitting between them. The germline V gene encodes CDR1 SGHTS and CDR2 YDEGEE. The CDR3 length is 13 residues. The CDR3 here is CASSYLGEYGYTF. In nucleotides, the CDR3 is TGTGCCAGCAGCTACCTAGGGGAGTATGGCTACACCTTC.

The sample holds many counts of this clonotype. V is TRBV7-9 and J is TRBJ1-2; 9 bases line up with TRBD1. This CDR3 comprises 16 residues. J lost 4 bases, V lost 5 bases, and 11 bases had no gene match. The germline V gene encodes CDR1 SEHNR and CDR2 FQNEAQ (reference sequence). This CDR3 reads CASSTPLGQGRYGYTF. DNA for the CDR3: TGTGCCAGCAGCACACCCCTCGGACAGGGGCGCTATGGCTACACCTTC.

V usage is TRBV20-1 and J usage is TRBJ2-3; D may match TRBD1 or TRBD2 (5 bases each). Germline-derived CDR1 and CDR2 are DFQATT and SNEGSKA (reference sequence). V lost 0 bases, J lost 12 bases, and 19 bases lay in between. The CDR3 runs 14 residues. CDR3 loop: CSARDPLGVGVQYF. The CDR3 region has the DNA TGCAGTGCTAGAGATCCCCTCGGGGTAGGGGTTCAGTATTTT.

Ten or more counts support this clonotype. The chain carries TRBV5-1 and TRBJ2-7; 7 bases fit TRBD1. V shed 4 bases and J 1 base; nucleotides not matched to a gene: 5. CDR1 and CDR2 (germline): SGHRS, YFSETQ. The CDR3 extends over 14 amino acids. CDR3 coding DNA: TGCGCCAGCAGCCTTAACAGGGGTTCCTACGAGCAGTACTTC. It codes for CASSLNRGSYEQYF. Using reference TRBV5-1 and TRBJ2-7 for the parts outside the CDR3, the full variable domain is KAGVTQTPRYLIKTRGQQVTLSCSPISGHRSVSWYQQTPGQGLQFLFEYFSETQRNKGNFPGRFSGRQFSNSRSEMNVSTLELGDSALYLCASSLNRGSYEQYFGPGTRLTVT.

V gene TRBV19 combines with J gene TRBJ1-5; 9 bases fit TRBD1. CDR3 length equals 13 residues. Losses at the gene ends were 5 bases for V and 6 bases for J; bases not matched to a gene: 2. The germline V gene has CDR1 LNHDA and CDR2 SQIVND (reference sequence). In DNA, the CDR3 is TGTGCCAGTAGTCGGGACAGGGTTCAGCCCCAGCATTTT. Protein: CASSRDRVQPQHF.